Presented here are 19 T cell receptor beta chains from one specimen sequenced in a study of early T cells in non-severe SARS-CoV-2 infection. TCRdb passed the 5' RACE reads through MiXCR, listing each CDR3 protein once. The sample gives some 76,000 distinct CDR3 sequences, roughly an eighth of which show up once; around 15% is in the top ten. The source material was whole blood. The receptors come from an adult who was a healthcare worker with PCR-confirmed SARS-CoV-2 infection or an uninfected control (not recorded which).

This clonotype appeared many times. The chain joins TRBV7-2 to TRBJ2-1; 12 bases match TRBD2. After removal of 5 bases from V and 10 bases from J, the junction contained 6 bases not matched to a gene. The CDR3 has 14 amino acids. Germline V lookup: CDR1 SGHTA, CDR2 FQGNSA. The CDR3 region is CASSQGLAGGEQFF. The CDR3 DNA sequence: TGTGCCAGCAGCCAGGGACTAGCGGGTGGAGAGCAGTTCTTC.

This clonotype came up many times. The chain recombines TRBV12-3 or TRBV12-4 with TRBJ2-5; D is perhaps TRBD2 (5 bases). The CDR3 has 15 amino acids. V was shortened by 5 bases and J by 3 bases, with 16 bases between the two germline ends. The CDR3 nucleotides are TGTGCCAGCAGTACGGACTTCCTTCAAAAAGAGACCCAGTACTTC. Protein: CASSTDFLQKETQYF.

This clonotype was counted only a few times. This sequence joins TRBV15 and TRBJ2-1; the match to TRBD2 covers 8 bases. CDR3 length: 16 residues. V shed 0 bases and J 4 bases; nucleotides not matched to a gene: 5. Germline assignment: CDR1 LNHNV and CDR2 YYDKDF (reference sequence). The chain's CDR3 is CATSRDSPSGYNEQFF. The CDR3 DNA is TGTGCCACCAGCAGAGATAGCCCTAGCGGGTACAATGAGCAGTTCTTC.

This clonotype was picked up a small number of times. The chain's CDR3 is CASSLYAGANVLTF. CDR3 in DNA: TGTGCCAGCAGTTTATACGCCGGGGCCAACGTCCTGACTTTC. The chain uses TRBV28 and TRBJ2-6; D unclear. Trimming left V 1 base short and J 4 bases short, with 5 bases between. Per germline, CDR1 MDHEN and CDR2 SYDVKM. This CDR3 has 14 residues. Together with reference TRBV28 and TRBJ2-6, the CDR3 gives the full variable domain: DVKVTQSSRYLVKRTGEKVFLECVQDMDHENMFWYRQDPGLGLRLIYFSYDVKMKEKGDIPEGYSVSREKKERFSLILESASTNQTSMYLCASSLYAGANVLTFGAGSRLTVL.

V usage is TRBV12-3 or TRBV12-4 and J usage is TRBJ2-1, with unresolved D. The CDR3 runs 12 residues. Trimming stripped 2 bases from V and 9 bases from J, with 8 bases between. The CDR3 DNA follows: TGTGCCAGCAGTTTAAGGAAGGGTGAGCAGTTCTTC. It codes for CASSLRKGEQFF.

This rearrangement joins TRBV19 to TRBJ1-4; 7 bases are shared with TRBD1. CDR1 is LNHDA and CDR2 is SQIVND in the germline V gene (reference sequence). After removal of 5 bases from V and 6 bases from J, the junction contained 6 bases not matched to a gene. The CDR3 runs 14 residues. The CDR3 DNA reads as TGTGCCAGTAGTTCCGGGACAGAGGATGAAAAACTGTTTTTT. This codes for CASSSGTEDEKLFF.

The gene calls are TRBV10-1 and TRBJ2-3; 9 nucleotides line up with TRBD2. The V gene end was trimmed by 11 bases and the J gene end by 3 bases; junction bases not matched to a gene: 21. Germline CDR1 is WNHNN and CDR2 is SYGVQD (reference sequence). There are 18 residues in the CDR3. The CDR3 loop reads CACGPGGSGTSGTDTQYF. The CDR3 DNA follows: TGCGCCTGCGGACCAGGGGGATCAGGAACTAGCGGGACAGATACGCAGTATTTT.

This clonotype was recorded a few times. V is TRBV10-3 and J is TRBJ2-5; 10 nucleotides agree with TRBD2. Germline CDR1 reads ENHRY; CDR2 reads SYGVKD. This CDR3 is built from 15 residues. The J segment lost 6 bases and the V segment lost 2 bases, leaving 6 bases of the junction unmatched. In DNA, the CDR3 is TGTGCCATCAGTGAGACGAGCGGGGGGGACAAGACCCAGTACTTC. It yields the protein CAISETSGGDKTQYF.

V is TRBV9 and J is TRBJ2-4; perhaps TRBD1 as D (5 bases). CDR1 is SGDLS, CDR2 YYNGEE, per germline. V was cut by 5 bases and J by 0 bases, with 9 bases left in between. CDR3 length: 14 amino acids. This CDR3 is CASRTGLAKNIQYF. As DNA, the CDR3 is TGTGCCAGCAGAACAGGCTTAGCCAAAAACATTCAGTACTTC. Full variable domain (remainder filled in from reference TRBV9 and TRBJ2-4): DSGVTQTPKHLITATGQRVTLRCSPRSGDLSVYWYQQSLDQGLQFLIQYYNGEERAKGNILERFSAQQFPDLHSELNLSSLELGDSALYFCASRTGLAKNIQYFGAGTRLSVL.

There are a few counts of this clonotype. The genes are TRBV25-1 and TRBJ2-5, with D possibly being TRBD1 or TRBD2 (5 bases each). The ends were cut back, 6 bases at V and 5 bases at J, with 13 bases in the middle. CDR3 length: 13 residues. The germline V gene has CDR1 MGHDK and CDR2 SYGVNS. The CDR3 loop is CASRGPGVETQYF. The CDR3 DNA sequence: TGTGCCAGCAGGGGACCGGGCGTGGAGACCCAGTACTTC.

This chain joins TRBV5-1 and TRBJ2-2, with D possibly matching TRBD1 (5 bases). The germline V and J ends were trimmed by 0 bases and 7 bases, with 13 bases remaining between them. Germline CDR1 SGHRS, CDR2 YFSETQ. CDR3 size: 15 residues. CDR3 in amino acids: CASSLDWGVSGELFF. CDR3 nucleotides: TGCGCCAGCAGCTTGGATTGGGGCGTGAGCGGGGAGCTGTTTTTT.

The V call is TRBV20-1, the J call TRBJ2-5; 8 nucleotides agree with TRBD2. The CDR3 is 15 amino acids. V gave up 1 base and J gave up 2 bases; unmatched junction bases: 6. Germline values: CDR1 DFQATT, CDR2 SNEGSKA (reference sequence). The CDR3 DNA reads TGCAGTGCTAGAGTTACATTAGCGGGGCAAGAGACCCAGTACTTC. Its translation: CSARVTLAGQETQYF.

This sequence joins TRBV4-1 and TRBJ2-7; D is unresolved. The V end was cut by 2 bases, the J end by 0 bases, with 8 bases between. The CDR3 runs to 14 residues. Germline lookup yields CDR1 MGHRA and CDR2 YSYEKL. The CDR3 region is CASSQFDTSYEQYF. For the CDR3, the DNA is TGCGCCAGCAGCCAATTCGACACCTCCTACGAGCAGTACTTC.

This chain joins TRBV20-1 and TRBJ1-1; D is unclear. CDR3 size: 13 residues. V gave up 5 bases and J gave up 1 base, with 11 bases separating them. The germline V gene encodes CDR1 DFQATT and CDR2 SNEGSKA (reference sequence). The CDR3 region is CSARSSGNTEAFF. The CDR3 DNA reads TGCAGTGCTCGCTCCTCAGGGAACACTGAAGCTTTCTTT.

The rearrangement uses TRBV27 and TRBJ1-2, with TRBD1 matching over 8 bases. The CDR3 is 15 amino acids. Germline CDR1 and CDR2: MNHEY and SMNVEV (reference sequence). V was clipped by 5 bases and J by 5 bases; unmatched bases: 10. DNA of the CDR3: TGTGCCAGCAGTGGTGGACAGGGCCTTCCTTATGGCTACACCTTC. Translated, it gives CASSGGQGLPYGYTF.

The rearrangement joins TRBV7-2 to TRBJ1-3, with D uncertain. V was cut by 5 bases and J by 0 bases, with 8 bases left in between. Germline V lookup: CDR1 SGHTA, CDR2 FQGNSA. This CDR3 contains 14 residues. CDR3 in amino acids: CASSPDVSGNTIYF. CDR3 sequence (DNA): TGTGCCAGCAGCCCCGACGTCTCTGGAAACACCATATATTTT.

The V and J genes are TRBV4-1 and TRBJ2-5, with a tentative D call TRBD1 (6 bases). Trimming left V 0 bases short and J 3 bases short, with 23 bases between. CDR1 and CDR2 (germline): MGHRA, YSYEKL. The CDR3 is 19 residues long. CDR3 residues: CASSQDRGYGQPEKETQYF. CDR3 coding DNA: TGCGCCAGCAGCCAAGATCGTGGGTACGGACAGCCCGAGAAAGAGACCCAGTACTTC.

This clonotype came up a few times. This chain links TRBV29-1 with TRBJ1-1; tentatively, D is TRBD1 (6 bases). Germline assignment: CDR1 SQVTM and CDR2 ANQGSEA. There are 13 residues in the CDR3. V was pared by 2 bases and J by 6 bases, with 13 bases between. The CDR3 spells CSVERQVLPEAFF. The CDR3 bases are TGCAGCGTTGAAAGACAGGTCCTACCTGAAGCTTTCTTT.

The chain couples TRBV21-1 to TRBJ2-2; the DNA was not used to check the table's D call, TRBD1. TRBV21-1 is labeled a pseudogene. The CDR3 runs to 15 residues. The CDR3 spells CASALGGKRPGELFF. Written as DNA, the CDR3 is TGTGCCAGCGCCTTGGGGGGCAAACGGCCCGGGGAGCTGTTTTTT.